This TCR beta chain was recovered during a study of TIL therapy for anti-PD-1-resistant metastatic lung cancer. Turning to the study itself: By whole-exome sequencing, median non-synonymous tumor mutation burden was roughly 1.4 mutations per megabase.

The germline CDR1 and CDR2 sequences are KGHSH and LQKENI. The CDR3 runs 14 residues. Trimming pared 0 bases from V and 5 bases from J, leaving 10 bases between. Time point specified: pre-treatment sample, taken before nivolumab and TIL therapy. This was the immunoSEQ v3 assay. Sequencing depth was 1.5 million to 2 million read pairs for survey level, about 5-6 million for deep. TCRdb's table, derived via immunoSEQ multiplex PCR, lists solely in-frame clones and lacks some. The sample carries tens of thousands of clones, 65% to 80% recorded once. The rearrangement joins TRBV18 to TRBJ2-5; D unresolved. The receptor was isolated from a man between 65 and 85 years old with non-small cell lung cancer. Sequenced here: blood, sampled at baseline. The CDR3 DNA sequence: TGTGCCAGCTCACCACCCTCCTCCGGGGAGACCCAGTACTTC. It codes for CASSPPSSGETQYF.